Listed here are 12 T cell receptor beta chains from one sample, sequenced in a study of control samples from healthy donors and cancer patients. TCRdb's copy holds only in-frame clones and misses some; the assay was immunoSEQ multiplex PCR. The table shows about 270,000 clones, with about four fifths occurring only once. Sequenced input: PBMCs. Receptors originate from a woman aged 55-69 years with lung cancer.

This chain links TRBV12-5 with TRBJ2-1; D call uncertain. The CDR3 covers 14 residues. CDR1 is LGHNT and CDR2 is FRNRAP in the germline V gene. Trimming removed 9 bases from V and 0 bases from J, with 12 bases in between. The CDR3 nucleotides are TGTGCTAGCGACCGGGTTAGCTCCTACAATGAGCAGTTCTTC. Its protein product is CASDRVSSYNEQFF.

The chain uses TRBV28 and TRBJ2-3; possible D gene TRBD2, 5 bases. The length of the CDR3 is 14 residues. Trimming took off 4 bases at V and 1 base at J, with 9 bases between the two ends. CDR1 and CDR2 from the germline V gene are MDHEN and SYDVKM. CDR3 bases: TGTGCCAGCAGTTCACCCGGGGGCACAGATACGCAGTATTTT. Translating gives CASSSPGGTDTQYF.

The CDR3 DNA reads as TGCGCCAGCAGCTTGGCCGGCATGGGCTATGAAAAACTGTTTTTT. It yields the protein CASSLAGMGYEKLFF. This chain links TRBV5-1 with TRBJ1-4; D remains ambiguous. CDR3 length: 15 residues. V was trimmed by 0 bases and J by 6 bases, leaving 12 bases between them. CDR1 and CDR2 (germline): SGHRS, YFSETQ. Variable domain in full (rest from reference TRBV5-1 and TRBJ1-4): KAGVTQTPRYLIKTRGQQVTLSCSPISGHRSVSWYQQTPGQGLQFLFEYFSETQRNKGNFPGRFSGRQFSNSRSEMNVSTLELGDSALYLCASSLAGMGYEKLFFGSGTQLSVL.

The chain carries TRBV5-1 and TRBJ1-1, with D perhaps TRBD1 (6 bases). Germline CDR1 SGHRS, CDR2 YFSETQ. This CDR3 has 15 residues. Trimming took 4 bases from V and 1 from J, leaving 14 bases between them. CDR3 sequence (DNA): TGCGCCAGCAGCGATCCACAGGGCGGGAACACTGAAGCTTTCTTT. Its protein is CASSDPQGGNTEAFF.

The genes are TRBV29-1 and TRBJ1-1; D may be TRBD1 (5 bases). Germline V gene lookup returns CDR1 SQVTM and CDR2 ANQGSEA. The CDR3 runs 10 residues. V was pared by 3 bases and J by 7 bases, with 6 bases between. The CDR3 DNA sequence: TGCAGCGTTGAGAGGGGTGAAGCTTTCTTT. This gives the protein CSVERGEAFF.

This clone was found a few times. The V and J genes are TRBV29-1 and TRBJ2-2, with D unresolved. The CDR3 contains 11 residues. The germline CDR1 and CDR2 sequences are SQVTM and ANQGSEA. The CDR3 loop reads CSARYTGELFF. CDR3 nucleotide sequence: TGCAGTGCCCGTTACACCGGGGAGCTGTTTTTT.

The gene calls are TRBV3-1 (or the pseudogene TRBV3-2) and TRBJ2-5; 9 bases are a match to TRBD1. V shed 3 bases and J 2 bases; nucleotides not matched to a gene: 7. CDR1 and CDR2 (germline): LGHDT, YNNKEL (reference sequence). There are 16 residues in the CDR3. The DNA of the CDR3 is TGTGCCAGCAGCCAGTGGGGACAGGGTTCTCAAGAGACCCAGTACTTC. Its translation: CASSQWGQGSQETQYF.

This chain uses TRBV30 with TRBJ1-2; D may be TRBD1 (6 bases). CDR3 length: 11 residues. V lost 2 bases, J lost 12 bases, and 13 bases lay in between. CDR1 is GTSNPN and CDR2 is SVGIG in the germline V gene (reference sequence). The CDR3 sequence is CAWSRAQGDTF. In DNA form, the CDR3 reads TGTGCCTGGAGTCGGGCACAGGGTGACACCTTC. Full variable domain (remainder filled in from reference TRBV30 and TRBJ1-2): SQTIHQWPATLVQPVGSPLSLECTVEGTSNPNLYWYRQAAGRGLQLLFYSVGIGQISSEVPQNLSASRPQDRQFILSSKKLLLSDSGFYLCAWSRAQGDTFGSGTRLTVV.

CDR3 in DNA: TGTGCCAGCAGCCTGGAGCGGGGGGCCTACAATGAGCAGTTCTTC. This encodes CASSLERGAYNEQFF. The V call is TRBV7-2, the J call TRBJ2-1; the match to TRBD2 covers 9 bases. Germline CDR1 is SGHTA and CDR2 is FQGNSA. V gave up 5 bases and J gave up 2 bases; unmatched junction bases: 4. This CDR3 has 15 amino acids.

The chain uses TRBV21-1 and TRBJ2-6; no check of the table's D call, TRBD2, against the DNA was made. TRBV21-1 is tagged as a pseudogene. There are 20 residues in the CDR3. CDR3 loop: CAPMRASGDSSPSGANVLTF. The CDR3 DNA sequence: TGTGCCCCTATGAGAGCTTCGGGGGACTCAAGCCCCTCTGGGGCCAACGTCCTGACTTTC.

J is TRBJ2-5 and V is TRBV5-4; D unresolved. Germline CDR1 and CDR2: SGHNT and YYREEE (reference sequence). Trimming cost V 1 base and J 2 bases, with 3 bases left between them. The CDR3 runs 12 residues. This chain's CDR3 is CASSLRQETQYF. The DNA for the CDR3 is TGTGCCAGCAGCTTGAGGCAAGAGACCCAGTACTTC. Drawing the rest from reference TRBV5-4 and TRBJ2-5, the complete variable domain is ETGVTQSPTHLIKTRGQQVTLRCSSQSGHNTVSWYQQALGQGPQFIFQYYREEENGRGNFPPRFSGLQFPNYSSELNVNALELDDSALYLCASSLRQETQYFGPGTRLLVL.

The V and J genes are TRBV5-1 and TRBJ2-3; no clear D gene. The V end lost 7 bases, the J end lost 6 bases, and 9 bases lay between the germline ends. The germline gives CDR1 SGHRS, CDR2 YFSETQ. The CDR3 runs 11 residues. The CDR3 protein is CASLSGDTQYF. In DNA form, the CDR3 reads TGCGCCAGCCTATCTGGGGATACGCAGTATTTT.